This T cell receptor (beta chain) was sequenced during a study of shared T cell receptors in the human thymus. This CDR3 is 14 amino acids long. Trimming shortened V by 2 bases and J by 3 bases, and 10 bases separated the two germline ends. Germline assignment: CDR1 SEHNR and CDR2 FQNEAQ (reference sequence). The protocol was immunoSEQ multiplex PCR, while the TCRdb copy is restricted to in-frame clones and leaves out a portion. The sample records some 760,000 clones, 70% to 90% being singletons. In addition, the sample was reused for a study of human thymus T cells. That work contributes: Immunologically healthy infants in Finland undergoing congenital heart defect surgery were the donors. Thymic samples were excised during corrective heart operations. Repertoires sampled from thymus and blood appeared biased in V and J gene usage. Unrelated individuals had highly overlapping thymic repertoires, as reported in related research.

The sample comprised thymocytes. The J gene is TRBJ1-1, the V gene TRBV7-9; no definite D call. The source of this sequence is a girl in the first two years of life with a congenital heart defect. The CDR3 region is CASSLMREDTEAFF. In nucleotides, the CDR3 is TGTGCCAGCAGCTTAATGAGGGAGGACACTGAAGCTTTCTTT.